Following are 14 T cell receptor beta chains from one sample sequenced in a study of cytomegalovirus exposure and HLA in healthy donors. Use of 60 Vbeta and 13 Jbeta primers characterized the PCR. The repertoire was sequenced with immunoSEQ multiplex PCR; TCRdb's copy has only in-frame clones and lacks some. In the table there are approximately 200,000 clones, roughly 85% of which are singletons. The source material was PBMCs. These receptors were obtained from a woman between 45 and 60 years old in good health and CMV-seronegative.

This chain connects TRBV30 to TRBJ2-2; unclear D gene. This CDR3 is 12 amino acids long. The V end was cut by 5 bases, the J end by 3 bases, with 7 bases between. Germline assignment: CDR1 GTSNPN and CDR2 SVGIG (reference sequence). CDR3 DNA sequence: TGTGCCTGGTCTAGTGACACCGGGGAGCTGTTTTTT. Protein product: CAWSSDTGELFF.

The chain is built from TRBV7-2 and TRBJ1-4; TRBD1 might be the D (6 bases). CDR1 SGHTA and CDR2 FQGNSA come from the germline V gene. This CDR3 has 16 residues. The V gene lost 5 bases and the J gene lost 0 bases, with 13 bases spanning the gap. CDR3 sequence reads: CASSRLSGATNEKLFF. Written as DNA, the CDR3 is TGTGCCAGCAGCCGGCTCTCAGGGGCAACTAATGAAAAACTGTTTTTT.

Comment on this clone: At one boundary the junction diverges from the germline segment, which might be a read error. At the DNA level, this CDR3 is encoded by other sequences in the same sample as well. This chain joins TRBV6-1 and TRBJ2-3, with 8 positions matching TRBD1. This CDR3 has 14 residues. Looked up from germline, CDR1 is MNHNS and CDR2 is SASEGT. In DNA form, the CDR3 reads TGTGCCAGTAGTGCGACAGGGGGCACAGATACGCAGTATTTT. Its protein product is CASSATGGTDTQYF.

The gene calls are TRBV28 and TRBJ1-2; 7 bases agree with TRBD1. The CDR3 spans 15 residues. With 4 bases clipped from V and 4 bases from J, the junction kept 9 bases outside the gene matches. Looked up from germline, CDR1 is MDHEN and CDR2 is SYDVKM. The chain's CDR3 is CASSSLGQFVYGYTF. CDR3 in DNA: TGTGCCAGCAGTTCGCTGGGACAGTTCGTCTATGGCTACACCTTC.

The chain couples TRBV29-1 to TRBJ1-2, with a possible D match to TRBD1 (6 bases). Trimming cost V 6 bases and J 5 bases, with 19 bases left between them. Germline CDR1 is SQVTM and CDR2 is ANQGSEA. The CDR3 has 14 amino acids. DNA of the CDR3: TGCAGCGTGGTAGGACAGAGCCAGAGGTATGGCTACACCTTC. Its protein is CSVVGQSQRYGYTF. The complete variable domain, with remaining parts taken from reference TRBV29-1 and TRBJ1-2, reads SAVISQKPSRDICQRGTSLTIQCQVDSQVTMMFWYRQQPGQSLTLIATANQGSEATYESGFVIDKFPISRPNLTFSTLTVSNMSPEDSSIYLCSVVGQSQRYGYTFGSGTRLTVV.

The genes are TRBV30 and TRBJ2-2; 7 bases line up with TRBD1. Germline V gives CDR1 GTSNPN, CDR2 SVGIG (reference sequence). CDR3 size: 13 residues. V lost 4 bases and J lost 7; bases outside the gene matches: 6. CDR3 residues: CAWIRPGGGELFF. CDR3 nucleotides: TGTGCCTGGATCCGGCCAGGGGGCGGGGAGCTGTTTTTT. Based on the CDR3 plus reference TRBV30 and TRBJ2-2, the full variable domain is SQTIHQWPATLVQPVGSPLSLECTVEGTSNPNLYWYRQAAGRGLQLLFYSVGIGQISSEVPQNLSASRPQDRQFILSSKKLLLSDSGFYLCAWIRPGGGELFFGEGSRLTVL.

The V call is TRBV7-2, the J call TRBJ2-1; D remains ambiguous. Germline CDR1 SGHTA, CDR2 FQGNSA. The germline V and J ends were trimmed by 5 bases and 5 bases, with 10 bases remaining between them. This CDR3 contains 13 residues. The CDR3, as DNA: TGTGCCAGCAGCCCTAGGCGAAACAATGAGCAGTTCTTC. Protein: CASSPRRNNEQFF.

CDR3: CAWSPPGLYNQPQHF. The CDR3 DNA is TGTGCCTGGAGTCCACCGGGTTTGTATAATCAGCCCCAGCATTTT. V usage is TRBV30 and J usage is TRBJ1-5, with D uncertain. The germline V and J ends were trimmed by 2 bases and 4 bases, with 15 bases remaining between them. This CDR3 has 15 residues. Germline V gives CDR1 GTSNPN, CDR2 SVGIG (reference sequence).

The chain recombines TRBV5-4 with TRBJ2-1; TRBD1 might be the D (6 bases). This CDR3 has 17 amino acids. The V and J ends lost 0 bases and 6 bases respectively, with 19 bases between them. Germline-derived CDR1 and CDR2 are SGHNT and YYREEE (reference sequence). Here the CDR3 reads CASSLGGDIRAFNEQFF. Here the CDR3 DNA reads TGTGCCAGCAGCTTGGGTGGGGACATTCGGGCCTTCAATGAGCAGTTCTTC.

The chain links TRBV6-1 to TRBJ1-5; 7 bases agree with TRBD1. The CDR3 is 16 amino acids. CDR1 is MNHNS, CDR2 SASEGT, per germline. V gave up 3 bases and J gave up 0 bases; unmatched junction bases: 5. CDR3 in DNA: TGTGCCAGCAGTGATATAGGGACAGCTAGCAATCAGCCCCAGCATTTT. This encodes CASSDIGTASNQPQHF.

The DNA for the CDR3 is TGTGCCAGCAGCTTGGGGGACAGCGGCGAGCAGTACTTC. Its translation is CASSLGDSGEQYF. The chain carries TRBV5-8 and TRBJ2-7; 7 bases are a match to TRBD1. In germline, CDR1 is SGHTS, CDR2 YDEGEE. The CDR3 covers 13 residues. V lost 0 bases to trimming and J lost 6 bases; unmatched junction nucleotides: 3.

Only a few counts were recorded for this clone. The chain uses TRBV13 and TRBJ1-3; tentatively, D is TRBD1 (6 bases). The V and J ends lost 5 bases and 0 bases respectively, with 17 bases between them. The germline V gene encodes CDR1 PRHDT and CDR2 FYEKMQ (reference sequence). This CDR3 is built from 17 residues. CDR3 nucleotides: TGTGCCAGCAGCCGTACAGGACAGCCCATCTCTGGAAACACCATATATTTT. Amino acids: CASSRTGQPISGNTIYF.

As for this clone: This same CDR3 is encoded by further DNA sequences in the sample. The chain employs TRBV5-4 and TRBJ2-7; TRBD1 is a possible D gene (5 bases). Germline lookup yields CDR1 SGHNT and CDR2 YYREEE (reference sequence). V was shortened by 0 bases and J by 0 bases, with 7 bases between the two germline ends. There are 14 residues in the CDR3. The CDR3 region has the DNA TGTGCCAGCAGCTTGGGGGGCAGCTCCTACGAGCAGTACTTC. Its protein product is CASSLGGSSYEQYF.

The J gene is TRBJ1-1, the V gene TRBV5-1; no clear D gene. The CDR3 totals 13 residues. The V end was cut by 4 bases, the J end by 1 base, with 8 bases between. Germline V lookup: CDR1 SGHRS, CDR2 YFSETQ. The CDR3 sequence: CASSATQNTEAFF. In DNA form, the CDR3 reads TGCGCCAGCAGCGCAACACAGAACACTGAAGCTTTCTTT. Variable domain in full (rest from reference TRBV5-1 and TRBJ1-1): KAGVTQTPRYLIKTRGQQVTLSCSPISGHRSVSWYQQTPGQGLQFLFEYFSETQRNKGNFPGRFSGRQFSNSRSEMNVSTLELGDSALYLCASSATQNTEAFFGQGTRLTVV.